These 28 T cell receptor beta chains originate from one sample sequenced in a study of T cell clonality in common variable immunodeficiency (dated by TCRdb to 2014 to 2015). The library was built by means of the immunoSEQ multiplex PCR assay. TCRdb took this table from immuneACCESS and kept in-frame rearrangements with V and J called. Such tables lack part of the clones; where checked against another copy, unresolved V genes explain under half of the gap, and the rest is unexplained. The table gives about 34,000 clones for this sample, with none occurring only once. The top ten clones comprise 0.95% of the sample. Specimen: peripheral blood mononuclear cells. The source is a person aged 18-69 years in good health.

This clone appeared many times. The observed sequence ends 3 residues before the CDR3 terminus, with the missing tail filled in from the germline J gene. The V and J genes are TRBV12-3 or TRBV12-4 and TRBJ2-5, with 7 bases aligning to TRBD2. The CDR3 loop spans 15 amino acids. J was trimmed by 5 bases and V by 1 base; bases with no gene match: 7. CDR3 region: CASSLEVGGAETQYF. The sequenced CDR3 bases are TGTGCCAGCAGTTTAGAGGTGGGAGGGGCGGAGACC.

This clone was seen repeatedly, ten times or more. The read terminates 3 residues before the CDR3 end, so the remaining end is supplied by the germline J gene. The V gene is TRBV5-1, the J gene TRBJ2-6; tentatively, D is TRBD2 (7 bases). Deletions cut 0 bases from V and 5 bases from J, with 9 bases between. This CDR3 is built from 15 residues. Looked up from germline, CDR1 is SGHRS and CDR2 is YFSETQ. The covered CDR3 bases are TGCGCCAGCAGCTTGGAGGGGGGGCGGGCCAACGTC. It yields the protein CASSLEGGRANV. The whole CDR3 sequence is CASSLEGGRANVLTF.

This clone was detected many times. The CDR3 end falls 3 residues outside the read, so it is completed with the germline J gene. The genes are TRBV10-3 and TRBJ1-1; D unresolved. This CDR3 comprises 11 residues. Germline-derived CDR1 and CDR2 are ENHRY and SYGVKD. The CDR3 loop is CAISELTEAFF. Partial CDR3 DNA: TGTGCCATCAGTGAGCTCACAGAA.

This clone was found many times. The CDR3 extends 3 residues past the end of the read, so its final part is completed from the germline J gene. This chain joins TRBV20-1 and TRBJ1-5; weak D call: TRBD1 (5 bases). The CDR3 is 17 residues long. Germline lookup yields CDR1 DFQATT and CDR2 SNEGSKA (reference sequence). Trimming left V 3 bases short and J 0 bases short, with 18 bases between. CDR3 amino acids: CSASQPVDMYSNQPQHF. CDR3 DNA (partial): TGCAGTGCTAGCCAACCGGTGGACATGTATAGCAATCAGCCC.

This clone has ten or more counts. The CDR3 end falls 3 residues outside the read, so it is completed with the germline J gene. V and J are TRBV27 and TRBJ2-7; D perhaps matches TRBD2 (6 bases). CDR1 is MNHEY and CDR2 is SMNVEV in the germline V gene (reference sequence). This CDR3 is built from 16 residues. The V gene lost 2 bases and the J gene lost 3 bases, with 17 bases spanning the gap. Partial CDR3 DNA: TGTGCCAGCAGTTTAGGCAGACCCGGGACTGTCTACGAG. It encodes CASSLGRPGTVYE. The whole CDR3 protein is CASSLGRPGTVYEQYF.

This clone was observed at least ten times. The read ends 3 residues early relative to the CDR3; the germline J gene fills the gap. This chain joins TRBV9 and TRBJ2-5; TRBD1 might be the D (5 bases). With 2 bases removed from V and 5 bases from J, the gap between germline ends came to 19 bases. The CDR3 covers 16 residues. CDR1 SGDLS and CDR2 YYNGEE come from the germline V gene. This CDR3 reads CASSVNRFSTRETQYF. The part of the CDR3 DNA that was read is TGTGCCAGCAGCGTGAACAGGTTCTCGACGAGGGAGACC.

In this sample, this clone turned up many times. The sequence runs out 3 residues before the end of the CDR3; the remainder is reconstructed from the germline J gene. This sequence joins TRBV20-1 and TRBJ2-1, with TRBD2 matching over 16 bases. V lost 4 bases, J lost 8 bases, and 14 bases stayed unmatched. The CDR3 is 18 residues long. Germline V gene data show CDR1 as DFQATT and CDR2 as SNEGSKA (reference sequence). CDR3 bases read: TGCAGTGCTAAAACGGGACTAGCGGGAGGGCCTTTACGTCATGAG. This codes for CSAKTGLAGGPLRHE. The whole CDR3 sequence reads CSAKTGLAGGPLRHEQFF.

This clone occurred many times. The missing CDR3 end, 3 residues past where the read stops, is filled in from the germline J gene. The chain is built from TRBV4-2 and TRBJ2-1; 10 bases align to TRBD2. Germline V gene lookup returns CDR1 LGHNA and CDR2 YNFKEQ. The CDR3 has 17 residues. Trimming at V came to 1 base and at J to 2 bases, leaving 5 bases not matched to a gene. CDR3 region: CASSQGTGTSAYNEQFF. CDR3 bases read: TGTGCCAGCAGCCAAGGAACCGGGACTAGCGCCTACAATGAG.

This clone was detected many times. Read coverage stops 3 residues before the CDR3 terminus; the germline J gene supplies the remainder. At the DNA level, this CDR3 is encoded by other sequences in the same sample as well. The chain has TRBV18 and TRBJ1-1; 8 bases line up with TRBD1. CDR1 KGHSH and CDR2 LQKENI come from the germline V gene. V was pared by 2 bases and J by 2 bases, with 1 base of the junction left unmatched. The CDR3 runs 14 residues. The CDR3 loop reads CASSPTGGNTEAFF. The part of the CDR3 DNA that was read is TGTGCCAGCTCACCAACAGGGGGAAACACTGAA.

This clone came up many times. The sequence runs out 3 residues before the end of the CDR3; the remainder is reconstructed from the germline J gene. V usage is TRBV7-6 and J usage is TRBJ2-5, with D tentatively TRBD2 (5 bases). V lost 5 bases and J 7 bases, leaving 23 bases between the germline ends. This CDR3 has 16 residues. Germline V gives CDR1 SGHVS, CDR2 FNYEAQ. CDR3 protein: CASSPRNLALVATQYF. The sequenced CDR3 bases are TGTGCCAGCAGCCCCCGTAACTTGGCACTAGTGGCGACC.

This clone was picked up many times. The covered CDR3 bases are TGTGCCAGTAGTATAGATGGGGGGGGGCGTGAA. This translates into CASSIDGGGRE. In full, the CDR3 reads CASSIDGGGREAFF. The chain carries TRBV19 and TRBJ1-1; D is possibly TRBD1 (6 bases). The read halts 3 residues ahead of the CDR3 end, with the missing end drawn from the germline J gene. The CDR3 contains 14 residues. The V end lost 0 bases, the J end lost 7 bases, and 12 bases lay between the germline ends. Per germline, CDR1 LNHDA and CDR2 SQIVND (reference sequence).

There are many counts of this clone. The read comes to an end 3 residues before the CDR3 does, leaving the germline J gene to fill in the end. The chain employs TRBV19 and TRBJ2-5, with D unclear. The germline V gene encodes CDR1 LNHDA and CDR2 SQIVND (reference sequence). V gave up 4 bases and J gave up 4 bases, with 13 bases separating them. This CDR3 spans 14 amino acids. Incomplete CDR3 DNA: TGTGCCAGTAGTAAAACTCCTCCCGGAGAGACC. The encoded protein is CASSKTPPGET. The whole CDR3 protein is CASSKTPPGETQYF. Using reference TRBV19 and TRBJ2-5 for the parts outside the CDR3, the full variable domain is DGGITQSPKYLFRKEGQNVTLSCEQNLNHDAMYWYRQDPGQGLRLIYYSQIVNDFQKGDIAEGYSVSREKKESFPLTVTSAQKNPTAFYLCASSKTPPGETQYFGPGTRLLVL.

There are many counts of this clone. This CDR3 is CASSGAPEVAGRTDTQYF. CDR3 bases read: TGTGCCAGCAGCGGAGCCCCCGAGGTAGCGGGGCGCACAGATACG. The chain recombines TRBV9 with TRBJ2-3, with 8 bases aligning to TRBD2. The read stops 3 residues short of the end of the CDR3; the missing end is completed from the germline J gene. The CDR3 spans 18 residues. Germline trimming cut 3 bases from V and 1 base from J; bases unmatched to any gene: 13. CDR1 and CDR2 (germline): SGDLS, YYNGEE.

This clone was detected many times. Coverage ceases 3 residues before the CDR3 finishes, and the germline J gene fills in the end. The chain recombines TRBV7-2 with TRBJ2-7; no definite D call. The CDR3 contains 14 residues. V was trimmed by 3 bases and J by 2 bases, leaving 11 bases between them. Per the germline V gene, CDR1 is SGHTA and CDR2 is FQGNSA. CDR3 amino acids: CASSLPGTTYEQYF. CDR3 bases read: TGTGCCAGCAGCTTGCCAGGCACCACCTACGAG. The full variable domain, completed using reference TRBV7-2 and TRBJ2-7, is GAGVSQSPSNKVTEKGKDVELRCDPISGHTALYWYRQSLGQGLEFLIYFQGNSAPDKSGLPSDRFSAERTGGSVSTLTIQRTQQEDSAVYLCASSLPGTTYEQYFGPGTRLTVT.

The table lists this clone with many counts. Coverage ceases 3 residues before the CDR3 finishes, and the germline J gene fills in the end. The chain joins TRBV29-1 to TRBJ2-3, with a tentative D call TRBD1 (5 bases). CDR3 length: 13 residues. Per the germline V gene, CDR1 is SQVTM and CDR2 is ANQGSEA. Trimming left V 3 bases short and J 4 bases short, with 11 bases between. The sequenced CDR3 bases are TGCAGCGTTGACGCAGGGTGGTCAGATACG. This translates into CSVDAGWSDT. The whole CDR3 protein reads CSVDAGWSDTQYF.

This clone was counted many times. The CDR3 end falls 3 residues outside the read, so it is completed with the germline J gene. The chain is built from TRBV29-1 and TRBJ1-2; TRBD1 matches 7 bases. The germline V gene has CDR1 SQVTM and CDR2 ANQGSEA. Trimming took 3 bases from V and 7 from J; bases not matched to a gene: 2. This CDR3 contains 11 residues. CDR3: CSVDAGGGYTF. Partial CDR3 DNA: TGCAGCGTTGATGCAGGGGGTGGC.

Ten or more counts support this clone. The CDR3 end lies 3 residues beyond the end of the read and is filled in from the germline J gene. V and J are TRBV19 and TRBJ2-1; 11 positions match TRBD2. From germline, CDR1 is LNHDA and CDR2 SQIVND (reference sequence). Unmatched junction bases numbered 9, after V lost 4 bases and J lost 7 bases. CDR3 length: 16 residues. CDR3: CASSTTLAGGKNEQFF. The part of the CDR3 DNA that was read is TGTGCCAGTAGTACCACCCTAGCGGGGGGCAAGAATGAG.

This clone was counted many times. The junction differs from germline at one of its ends, possibly a read error. The read is 3 residues too short to cover the CDR3 end, so that end is filled in from the germline J gene. The chain links TRBV4-2 to TRBJ1-2; TRBD1 matches at 8 bases. The CDR3 runs 17 residues. The germline V gene encodes CDR1 LGHNA and CDR2 YNFKEQ. CDR3 sequence reads: CASSQGMTDRGGYGYTF. CDR3 DNA, as far as it was read: TGCGCCAGCAGCCAAGGGATGACCGACAGGGGTGGCTATGGC.

The table lists this clone with many counts. Mismatch with germline at one junction end may stem from a read error. The CDR3 end is not reached by the read, which stops 3 residues before it; the germline J gene fills it in. The chain links TRBV6-4 to TRBJ2-1; 8 bases match TRBD1. Germline CDR1 MRHNA, CDR2 SNTAGT. The CDR3 runs 16 residues. The chain's CDR3 is CTSSVYSGGAYNEQFF. Incomplete CDR3 DNA: TGTACCAGCAGTGTTTACTCAGGGGGCGCCTACAATGAG.

This clone was recorded at least ten times. The sequenced CDR3 bases are TGTGCCTGGAGTGGGGGACTCGGGCCCTACGAG. Translation gives CAWSGGLGPYE. The complete CDR3 reads CAWSGGLGPYEQYF. The rearrangement joins TRBV30 to TRBJ2-7, with D perhaps TRBD2 (6 bases). Read coverage stops 3 residues before the CDR3 terminus; the germline J gene supplies the remainder. The V gene's germline CDR1 is GTSNPN and CDR2 SVGIG (reference sequence). V was trimmed by 1 base and J by 2 bases, leaving 12 bases between them. This CDR3 is 14 amino acids long.

The CDR3 loop is CSVEPGQGANEQYF. The part of the CDR3 DNA that was read is TGCAGCGTTGAACCGGGACAGGGGGCAAACGAG. The V gene is TRBV29-1, the J gene TRBJ2-7; 12 positions match TRBD1. The CDR3 end lies 3 residues beyond the end of the read and is filled in from the germline J gene. The CDR3 has 14 residues. J was trimmed by 5 bases and V by 2 bases; bases with no gene match: 4. The germline CDR1 and CDR2 sequences are SQVTM and ANQGSEA.

This clone was recorded at least ten times. With the read ending 3 residues before the CDR3 end, the germline J gene is used to fill in that end. J is TRBJ2-3 and V is TRBV29-1; 8 positions agree with TRBD2. CDR3 length: 15 residues. Germline V gives CDR1 SQVTM, CDR2 ANQGSEA. Trimming at V came to 2 bases and at J to 0 bases, leaving 4 bases not matched to a gene. CDR3 sequence: CSVEILAESTDTQYF. CDR3 DNA (partial): TGCAGCGTTGAAATACTAGCGGAGAGCACAGATACG.

This clone has a count of ten or more. The read finishes 3 residues shy of the CDR3 end, and the germline J gene is used to complete it. V usage is TRBV5-1 and J usage is TRBJ1-1, with 9 bases fitting TRBD1. CDR1 is SGHRS, CDR2 YFSETQ, per germline. This CDR3 comprises 14 residues. After removal of 4 bases from V and 5 bases from J, the junction contained 6 bases not matched to a gene. CDR3 region: CASSGGQGLTEAFF. The CDR3 DNA, read in part, is TGCGCCAGCAGCGGGGGACAGGGATTAACTGAA.

The sample holds many counts of this clone. The CDR3 bases that were read are TGTGCCAGTACACGCGGGACAGGGGCCGCCTACGAG. The encoded protein is CASTRGTGAAYE. The complete CDR3 sequence is CASTRGTGAAYEQYF. This chain uses TRBV19 with TRBJ2-7; 10 bases are shared with TRBD1. Sequencing ends 3 residues short of the CDR3 end; the germline J gene provides the rest. There are 15 residues in the CDR3. Germline lookup yields CDR1 LNHDA and CDR2 SQIVND (reference sequence). The V segment lost 7 bases and the J segment 2 bases; nucleotides outside the gene matches: 8.

This clone has ten or more counts. The CDR3 end lies 3 residues beyond the end of the read and is filled in from the germline J gene. The V and J genes are TRBV6-1 and TRBJ2-2, with D possibly matching TRBD2 (6 bases). The CDR3 contains 16 residues. The V end was cut by 2 bases, the J end by 0 bases, with 10 bases between. The germline gives CDR1 MNHNS, CDR2 SASEGT. Incomplete CDR3 DNA: TGTGCCAGCAGTGAACCCGGGGGATCGAACACCGGGGAG. Residues: CASSEPGGSNTGE. The whole CDR3 protein reads CASSEPGGSNTGELFF.

This clone was detected a few times. The observed sequence ends 3 residues before the CDR3 terminus, with the missing tail filled in from the germline J gene. This chain uses TRBV5-6 with TRBJ2-5, with D unresolved. In germline, CDR1 is SGHDT, CDR2 YYEEEE. V lost 2 bases and J 3 bases, leaving 5 bases between the germline ends. The CDR3 length is 12 residues. CDR3 DNA (partial): TGTGCCAGCAGCTTACAGAAAGAGACC. Translating gives CASSLQKET. The CDR3 reads in full as CASSLQKETQYF.

This clone was found many times. The sequence runs out 3 residues before the end of the CDR3; the remainder is reconstructed from the germline J gene. The V gene is TRBV5-1, the J gene TRBJ1-6; TRBD1 matches 7 bases. The CDR3 covers 15 residues. CDR1 is SGHRS and CDR2 is YFSETQ in the germline V gene. Trimming took 0 bases from V and 4 from J; bases not matched to a gene: 1. The sequenced CDR3 bases are TGCGCCAGCAGCTTGGAGACAGGGTATAATTCACCC. Its protein is CASSLETGYNSP. The entire CDR3 reads CASSLETGYNSPLHF.

This clone came up many times. The read stops 3 residues short of the end of the CDR3; the missing end is completed from the germline J gene. The rearrangement joins TRBV19 to TRBJ1-5, with 8 bases fitting TRBD1. The trim removed 8 bases at V and 4 bases at J, leaving 7 bases unmatched. From germline, CDR1 is LNHDA and CDR2 SQIVND (reference sequence). The CDR3 is 14 residues long. CDR3 bases read: TGTGCCAGTCAGACAGGGGAAGGAAATCAGCCC. This translates into CASQTGEGNQP. The full CDR3 protein reads CASQTGEGNQPQHF.